Shown below are 7 T cell receptor beta chains from a single sample sequenced in a study of T cells after posttransplantation cyclophosphamide. TCRdb's copy holds only in-frame clones and misses some; the assay was immunoSEQ multiplex PCR. Of 45,000 to 65,000 clones listed, 90% to 95% are singletons. Sequences were obtained from PBMCs. The source is a woman aged 25 to 45 in good health and a related stem cell transplant donor.

The chain links TRBV5-1 to TRBJ2-7; TRBD2 matches at 9 bases. The germline gives CDR1 SGHRS, CDR2 YFSETQ. The CDR3 length is 15 residues. The V gene end was trimmed by 4 bases and the J gene end by 1 base; junction bases not matched to a gene: 6. CDR3: CASSKTSGLSYEQYF. The CDR3 DNA follows: TGCGCCAGCAGCAAGACTAGCGGCCTTTCCTACGAGCAGTACTTC.

The chain couples TRBV4-2 to TRBJ2-3, with 7 nucleotides matching TRBD2. Trimming removed 0 bases from V and 3 bases from J; junction bases left unmatched: 6. Germline assignment: CDR1 LGHNA and CDR2 YNFKEQ. The CDR3 runs 16 residues. The CDR3 nucleotides are TGTGCCAGCAGCCAAGAGGCAGACGGGGGGACAGATACGCAGTATTTT. Amino acid sequence: CASSQEADGGTDTQYF.

The chain carries TRBV7-9 and TRBJ2-3, with TRBD1 matching over 9 bases. This CDR3 region has 17 residues. Per the germline V gene, CDR1 is SEHNR and CDR2 is FQNEAQ (reference sequence). V lost 4 bases, J lost 2 bases, and 10 bases stayed unmatched. In DNA form, the CDR3 reads TGTGCCAGCAGCTCATTAACAGGGGGCCCGGCCACAGATACGCAGTATTTT. It specifies CASSSLTGGPATDTQYF.

The V call is TRBV25-1, the J call TRBJ2-6, with 7 positions matching TRBD1. The CDR3 spans 18 residues. Germline trimming cut 5 bases from V and 2 bases from J; bases unmatched to any gene: 12. CDR1 is MGHDK, CDR2 SYGVNS, per germline. The CDR3 coding sequence is TGTGCCAGCAGTATCAACAGGGGTTACGGGCCTGGGGCCAACGTCCTGACTTTC. It is translated as CASSINRGYGPGANVLTF.

The rearrangement links TRBV7-6 to TRBJ1-5, with 7 bases lining up with TRBD1. Germline CDR1 is SGHVS and CDR2 is FNYEAQ. The J segment lost 6 bases and the V segment lost 5 bases, leaving 13 bases of the junction unmatched. The CDR3 sequence is 16 residues long. DNA of the CDR3: TGTGCCAGCAGCCAGTACAGAGACAGGGTTTTTCAGCCCCAGCATTTT. Protein product: CASSQYRDRVFQPQHF.

The genes are TRBV5-3 and TRBJ2-1; 10 nucleotides agree with TRBD2. TRBV5-3 is an ORF, and what it does is uncertain. Losses at the gene ends were 4 bases for V and 4 bases for J; bases not matched to a gene: 11. This CDR3 has 17 residues. The CDR3 protein is CARSLLGLAEIYNEQFF. CDR3 sequence (DNA): TGTGCCAGAAGCCTCCTAGGACTAGCGGAAATATACAATGAGCAGTTCTTC.

This chain joins TRBV6-4 and TRBJ2-2, with TRBD2 matching over 7 bases. Germline V CDR1 and CDR2: MRHNA, SNTAGT. V trimming: 0 bases; J trimming: 6 bases; junction bases outside the gene matches: 1. The CDR3 sequence is 14 residues long. CDR3 region: CASSDSGGSGELFF. CDR3 bases: TGTGCCAGCAGTGACTCCGGGGGGTCCGGGGAGCTGTTTTTT.